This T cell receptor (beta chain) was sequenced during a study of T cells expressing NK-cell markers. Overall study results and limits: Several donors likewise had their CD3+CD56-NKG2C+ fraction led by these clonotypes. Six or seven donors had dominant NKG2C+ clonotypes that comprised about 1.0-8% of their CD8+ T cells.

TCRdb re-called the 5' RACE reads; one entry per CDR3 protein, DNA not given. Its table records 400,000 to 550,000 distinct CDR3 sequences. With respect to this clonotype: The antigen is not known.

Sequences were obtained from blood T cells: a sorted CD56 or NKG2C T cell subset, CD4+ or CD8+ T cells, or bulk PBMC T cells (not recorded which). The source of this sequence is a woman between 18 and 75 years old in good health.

CDR3 loop: CASSLIGNGYTF. The V gene is TRBV7-2, the J gene TRBJ1-2. The CDR3 consists of 12 residues. Germline V gene data show CDR1 as SGHTA and CDR2 as FQGNSA.